The 29 T cell receptor beta chains below all came from one sample that was sequenced in a study of CD8 T cells in Susac syndrome. Reverse transcription of roughly 0.5 to 1 ug RNA was performed with random hexamers. TCRdb fed the immunoSEQ multiplex PCR reads into MiXCR, producing one record per CDR3 protein. The repertoire holds some 300,000 distinct CDR3 sequences, 70% to 90% seen once, with around 0.18% in the top ten. Material: CD8+ T cells from PBMCs. These TCRs come from a human donor with multiple sclerosis.

This chain links TRBV29-1 with TRBJ2-5; D not certain. This CDR3 is built from 16 residues. Germline V gene data show CDR1 as SQVTM and CDR2 as ANQGSEA. The V end lost 5 bases, the J end lost 5 bases, and 24 bases lay between the germline ends. CDR3 nucleotide sequence: TGCAGCGTTTTCGACCGGGCCCCGTTCGGCCAGGAGACCCAGTACTTC. Translated, it gives CSVFDRAPFGQETQYF.

This clonotype was counted a few times. Germline is not matched at one junction end, which may reflect a read error. The chain is built from TRBV7-9 and TRBJ1-1; tentative D call: TRBD1 (6 bases). CDR1 is SEHNR and CDR2 is FQNEAQ in the germline V gene (reference sequence). The CDR3 spans 11 residues. The DNA of the CDR3 is TGTGCCAGCAGTTTAGGACAGGAAGCTTTCTTT. Its protein product is CASSLGQEAFF.

CDR3 loop: CASSLWGWGYNTEAFF. CDR3 nucleotides: TGTGCCAGCAGTTTATGGGGGTGGGGATATAACACTGAAGCTTTCTTT. The chain recombines TRBV28 with TRBJ1-1; D not certain. This CDR3 region has 16 residues. Trimming stripped 0 bases from V and 2 bases from J, with 13 bases between. Per the germline V gene, CDR1 is MDHEN and CDR2 is SYDVKM.

A note on this clonotype: One junction end disagrees with the germline gene, perhaps due to a read error. This chain connects TRBV7-7 to TRBJ1-3, with 8 bases lining up with TRBD1. Germline V gene sequence: CDR1 SSHAT, CDR2 FNYEAQ (reference sequence). The CDR3 has 17 amino acids. CDR3 coding DNA: TGTGCTAGCAGCCCCGTGACAGGGGCTCCCTCTGGAAACACCATATATTTT. It translates to CASSPVTGAPSGNTIYF.

The rearrangement links TRBV25-1 to TRBJ2-2, with 10 bases lining up with TRBD2. V gave up 1 base and J gave up 3 bases; unmatched junction bases: 8. The CDR3 consists of 18 residues. Germline V CDR1 and CDR2: MGHDK, SYGVNS. The CDR3 DNA is TGTGCCAGCAGTGAATTTTTACTAGCGGGAAGGTACACCGGGGAGCTGTTTTTT. As protein: CASSEFLLAGRYTGELFF.

The chain employs TRBV6-5 and TRBJ2-4, with unresolved D. The CDR3 loop spans 15 amino acids. Germline CDR1 is MNHEY and CDR2 is SVGAGI. Deletions cut 2 bases from V and 6 bases from J, with 14 bases between. CDR3 in amino acids: CASSYLTGEGNIQYF. In DNA form, the CDR3 reads TGTGCCAGCAGTTACCTTACTGGGGAAGGAAACATTCAGTACTTC.

V is TRBV9 and J is TRBJ2-6; either TRBD1 or TRBD2 may supply D (5 bases each). This CDR3 is 19 amino acids long. Germline assignment: CDR1 SGDLS and CDR2 YYNGEE. V lost 4 bases and J 1 base, leaving 21 bases between the germline ends. The CDR3 bases are TGTGCCAGCAGCCCGAGGGTAGGGGTACTGCTTTCTGGGGCCAACGTCCTGACTTTC. It encodes CASSPRVGVLLSGANVLTF.

The chain recombines TRBV7-9 with TRBJ2-5; unclear D gene. Trimming took off 3 bases at V and 5 bases at J, with 13 bases between the two ends. The CDR3 is 14 amino acids. Germline V gives CDR1 SEHNR, CDR2 FQNEAQ (reference sequence). CDR3 loop: CASSFVAVRETQYF. The CDR3 DNA reads as TGTGCCAGCAGCTTTGTAGCCGTCCGTGAGACCCAGTACTTC.

The chain couples TRBV4-3 to TRBJ2-7; D remains ambiguous. This CDR3 has 13 amino acids. V was shortened by 0 bases and J by 3 bases, with 6 bases between the two germline ends. The germline CDR1 and CDR2 sequences are LGHNA and YSLEER. The CDR3 loop is CASSQDSFYEQYF. CDR3 coding DNA: TGCGCCAGCAGCCAAGACAGTTTCTACGAGCAGTACTTC.

V usage is TRBV5-1 and J usage is TRBJ1-2, with D unclear. Germline CDR1 and CDR2: SGHRS and YFSETQ. V lost 0 bases to trimming and J lost 4 bases, with 10 bases between them. The CDR3 loop spans 14 amino acids. In DNA form, the CDR3 reads TGCGCCAGCAGCTTGGACGGACTCCCCTATGGCTACACCTTC. Encoded protein: CASSLDGLPYGYTF.

This chain links TRBV19 with TRBJ1-1; unclear D gene. CDR3 length: 13 amino acids. Deletions cut 1 base from V and 1 base from J, with 4 bases between. Germline CDR1 is LNHDA and CDR2 is SQIVND (reference sequence). The CDR3 DNA follows: TGTGCCAGTAGTATAGTGCAGAACACTGAAGCTTTCTTT. Translated, it gives CASSIVQNTEAFF. Full variable domain (rest looked up from reference TRBV19 and TRBJ1-1): DGGITQSPKYLFRKEGQNVTLSCEQNLNHDAMYWYRQDPGQGLRLIYYSQIVNDFQKGDIAEGYSVSREKKESFPLTVTSAQKNPTAFYLCASSIVQNTEAFFGQGTRLTVV.

The table lists this clonotype with a count of one. The genes are TRBV10-3 and TRBJ1-1; D uncertain. CDR3 length: 12 amino acids. Per the germline V gene, CDR1 is ENHRY and CDR2 is SYGVKD. V lost 2 bases and J lost 6, with 7 bases in between. The CDR3 is CAISEVSAEAFF. The CDR3 DNA reads TGTGCCATCAGTGAGGTGAGTGCTGAAGCTTTCTTT.

The V and J genes are TRBV4-2 and TRBJ2-3; a weak D match, TRBD2 (6 bases). CDR1 is LGHNA, CDR2 YNFKEQ, per germline. Deletions cut 3 bases from V and 4 bases from J, with 11 bases between. The CDR3 spans 14 residues. The CDR3 loop reads CASSHGTAPDTQYF. The CDR3 DNA follows: TGTGCCAGCAGCCACGGGACTGCGCCAGATACGCAGTATTTT.

The count of this clonotype is one. The rearrangement joins TRBV13 to TRBJ2-4; TRBD1 matches at 7 bases. In germline, CDR1 is PRHDT, CDR2 FYEKMQ (reference sequence). J lost 5 bases, V lost 5 bases, and 9 bases had no gene match. The length of the CDR3 is 15 residues. CDR3 in amino acids: CASSLQGQVENIQYF. As DNA, the CDR3 is TGTGCCAGCAGCCTCCAAGGACAGGTGGAAAACATTCAGTACTTC.

This clonotype occurred once. The J gene is TRBJ2-2, the V gene TRBV7-9, with D perhaps assigned TRBD1 or TRBD2 (5 bases each). The CDR3 has 14 amino acids. V was clipped by 5 bases and J by 7 bases, with 14 bases between them. Germline CDR1 SEHNR, CDR2 FQNEAQ (reference sequence). The CDR3 region is CASSQGPRDGELFF. The CDR3 bases are TGTGCCAGCAGCCAGGGACCACGAGACGGGGAGCTGTTTTTT.

J is TRBJ2-5 and V is TRBV27, with D possibly matching TRBD1 (5 bases). The CDR3 consists of 13 residues. Germline assignment: CDR1 MNHEY and CDR2 SMNVEV (reference sequence). V gave up 4 bases and J gave up 2 bases, with 8 bases separating them. CDR3 region: CASSYQGQETQYF. The CDR3 DNA is TGTGCCAGCAGTTATCAGGGTCAAGAGACCCAGTACTTC.

This clonotype has just one count. This sequence joins TRBV13 and TRBJ1-2; D not certain. The V end was cut by 4 bases, the J end by 4 bases, with 22 bases between. The CDR3 sequence is 17 residues long. In germline, CDR1 is PRHDT, CDR2 FYEKMQ (reference sequence). CDR3 coding DNA: TGTGCCAGCAGCTCAAGCGAGGACTTCCCCCGAGGCTATGGCTACACCTTC. It codes for CASSSSEDFPRGYGYTF.

The chain combines TRBV7-6 with TRBJ2-3, with D tentatively TRBD1 (7 bases). V was shortened by 5 bases and J by 2 bases, with 20 bases between the two germline ends. This CDR3 comprises 17 residues. Germline V gene sequence: CDR1 SGHVS, CDR2 FNYEAQ. CDR3 bases: TGTGCCAGCAGCCTAGTTGGGGGGACAGTGACCACAGATACGCAGTATTTT. Residues: CASSLVGGTVTTDTQYF.

V and J are TRBV9 and TRBJ2-1; D is unresolved. Trimming left V 3 bases short and J 0 bases short, with 13 bases between. The CDR3 contains 16 residues. Germline CDR1 reads SGDLS; CDR2 reads YYNGEE. The CDR3: CASSAIGSGSYNEQFF. CDR3 nucleotide sequence: TGTGCCAGCAGCGCGATCGGATCCGGCTCCTACAATGAGCAGTTCTTC.

In this sample, this clonotype turned up once. This chain links TRBV7-6 with TRBJ2-1, with D perhaps TRBD1 or TRBD2 (6 bases each). V dropped 1 base and J dropped 8 bases, with 15 bases sitting between them. Germline V gene data show CDR1 as SGHVS and CDR2 as FNYEAQ. This CDR3 comprises 15 residues. The CDR3 loop reads CASSLGHFGGYEQFF. The CDR3 coding sequence is TGTGCCAGCAGCTTAGGACATTTCGGGGGCTATGAGCAGTTCTTC.

CDR3 protein: CASSQDEQGYNEQFF. DNA of the CDR3: TGTGCCAGCAGCCAAGATGAACAGGGGTACAATGAGCAGTTCTTC. This sequence joins TRBV4-2 and TRBJ2-1; 7 bases match TRBD1. In germline, CDR1 is LGHNA, CDR2 YNFKEQ. The CDR3 consists of 15 residues. Trimming took 0 bases from V and 4 from J; bases not matched to a gene: 3.

The CDR3 protein is CASSEAGFTHNEQFF. The CDR3 DNA is TGTGCCAGCAGCGAAGCCGGGTTTACCCACAATGAGCAGTTCTTC. This rearrangement joins TRBV7-9 to TRBJ2-1; D is undetermined. With 5 bases removed from V and 5 bases from J, the gap between germline ends came to 16 bases. Germline V gene sequence: CDR1 SEHNR, CDR2 FQNEAQ (reference sequence). The CDR3 sequence is 15 residues long.

This clonotype was seen once. The V and J genes are TRBV20-1 and TRBJ1-2; a weak D match, TRBD1 (5 bases). Germline CDR1 DFQATT, CDR2 SNEGSKA (reference sequence). The V end was cut by 1 base, the J end by 7 bases, with 13 bases between. The CDR3 length is 13 residues. CDR3: CSARGGGTSGYTF. The CDR3 nucleotides are TGCAGTGCTAGAGGGGGGGGGACCTCTGGCTACACCTTC.

The chain recombines TRBV10-3 with TRBJ2-1; 10 bases map to TRBD1. The V segment lost 3 bases and the J segment 4 bases; nucleotides outside the gene matches: 3. The CDR3 runs to 15 residues. Germline CDR1 ENHRY, CDR2 SYGVKD. CDR3 in amino acids: CAISDPGQGYNEQFF. The CDR3 bases are TGTGCCATCAGTGATCCGGGACAGGGGTACAATGAGCAGTTCTTC.

J is TRBJ1-1 and V is TRBV28; no clear D. V lost 8 bases and J lost 0, with 16 bases in between. CDR3 length: 15 amino acids. CDR1 and CDR2 (germline): MDHEN, SYDVKM. The chain's CDR3 is CASHERQWMNTEAFF. DNA for the CDR3: TGTGCCAGCCACGAACGACAATGGATGAACACTGAAGCTTTCTTT.

The chain uses TRBV3-1 and TRBJ2-7, with 10 bases that match TRBD2. The CDR3 length is 16 residues. Trimming took 1 base from V and 4 from J; bases not matched to a gene: 7. Germline V gives CDR1 LGHDT, CDR2 YNNKEL (reference sequence). CDR3 loop: CASSQGHIAGGYEQYF. The CDR3 coding sequence is TGTGCCAGCAGCCAAGGACATATAGCGGGAGGTTACGAGCAGTACTTC.

V and J are TRBV20-1 and TRBJ2-7; 7 bases map to TRBD2. Germline V gene sequence: CDR1 DFQATT, CDR2 SNEGSKA (reference sequence). The CDR3 spans 13 residues. The V segment lost 8 bases and the J segment 2 bases; nucleotides outside the gene matches: 9. This CDR3 is CSISGGGAYEQYF. As DNA, the CDR3 is TGCAGTATCTCTGGGGGGGGTGCCTACGAGCAGTACTTC.

The gene calls are TRBV5-6 and TRBJ2-5; D not certain. Germline values: CDR1 SGHDT, CDR2 YYEEEE. The V and J ends lost 5 bases and 1 base respectively, with 6 bases between them. The CDR3 sequence is 12 residues long. In DNA, the CDR3 is TGTGCCAGCAGTGGTCCCCAAGAGACCCAGTACTTC. This sequence encodes CASSGPQETQYF.

V usage is TRBV29-1 and J usage is TRBJ2-7, with 9 bases matching TRBD1. J was trimmed by 6 bases and V by 2 bases; bases with no gene match: 5. Germline V CDR1 and CDR2: SQVTM, ANQGSEA. There are 13 residues in the CDR3. The DNA of the CDR3 is TGCAGCGTTGAAACAGGGGGCGCGACCGAGCAGTACTTC. It yields the protein CSVETGGATEQYF.